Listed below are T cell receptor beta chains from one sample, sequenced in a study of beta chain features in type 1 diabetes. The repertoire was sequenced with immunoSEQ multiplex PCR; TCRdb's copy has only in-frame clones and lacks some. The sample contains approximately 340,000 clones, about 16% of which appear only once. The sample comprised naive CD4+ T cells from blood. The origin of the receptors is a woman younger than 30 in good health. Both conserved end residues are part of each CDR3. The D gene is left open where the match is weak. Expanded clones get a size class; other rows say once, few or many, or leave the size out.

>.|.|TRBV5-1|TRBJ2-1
CASSAGGQYNEQFF
TGCGCCAGCAGTGCGGGCGGCCAGTACAATGAGCAGTTCTTC
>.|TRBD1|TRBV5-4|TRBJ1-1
CASSRSGQGNTEAFF
TGTGCCAGCAGCAGATCAGGACAGGGGAACACTGAAGCTTTCTTT
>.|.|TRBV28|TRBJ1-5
CATAYRAEQPQHF
TGTGCCACCGCCTACAGGGCGGAGCAGCCCCAGCATTTT
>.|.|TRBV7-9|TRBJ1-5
CASSLSRGDQPQHF
TGTGCCAGCAGCTTAAGCAGGGGTGATCAGCCCCAGCATTTT
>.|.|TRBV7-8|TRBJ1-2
CASSLAPGRSYTF
TGTGCCAGCAGCTTAGCCCCAGGGAGGAGCTACACCTTC
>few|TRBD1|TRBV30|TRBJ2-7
CAWTRQGSSYEQYF
TGTGCCTGGACCAGACAGGGGAGCTCCTACGAGCAGTACTTC
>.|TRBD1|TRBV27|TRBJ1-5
CASSRQGDQPQHF
TGTGCCAGCAGCCGACAGGGTGATCAGCCCCAGCATTTT
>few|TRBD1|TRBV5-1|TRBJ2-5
CASSRTGEETQYF
TGCGCCAGCAGCCGCACAGGGGAAGAGACCCAGTACTTC
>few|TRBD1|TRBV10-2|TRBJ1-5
CASSLGQHQPQHF
TGCGCCAGCAGCCTGGGACAGCATCAGCCCCAGCATTTT
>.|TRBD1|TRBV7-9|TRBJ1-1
CASSFSGTENTEAFF
TGTGCCAGCAGCTTCTCAGGGACAGAGAACACTGAAGCTTTCTTT
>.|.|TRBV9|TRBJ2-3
CASSANRPTDTQYF
TGTGCCAGCAGCGCGAACAGGCCCACAGATACGCAGTATTTT
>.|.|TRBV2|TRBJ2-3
CASSVGRTTDTQYF
TGTGCCAGCAGTGTGGGCAGAACCACAGATACGCAGTATTTT
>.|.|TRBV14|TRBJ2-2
CASSPLTGELFF
TGTGCCAGCAGCCCCTTAACCGGGGAGCTGTTTTTT
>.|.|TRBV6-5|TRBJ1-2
CASSYSIGGPYGYTF
TGTGCCAGCAGTTACTCGATAGGGGGACCCTATGGCTACACCTTC
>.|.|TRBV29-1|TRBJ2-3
CSVVGRSTDTQYF
TGCAGCGTTGTGGGGAGAAGTACAGATACGCAGTATTTT
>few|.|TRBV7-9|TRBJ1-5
CASSPAGPRENQPQHF
TGTGCCAGCAGCCCGGCGGGGCCGAGGGAAAATCAGCCCCAGCATTTT
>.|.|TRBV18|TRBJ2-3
CASSPTGTDTQYF
TGTGCCAGCTCACCAACAGGCACAGATACGCAGTATTTT
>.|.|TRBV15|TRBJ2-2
CATSRGSRDTGELFF
TGTGCCACCAGCAGAGGCAGCCGGGACACCGGGGAGCTGTTTTTT
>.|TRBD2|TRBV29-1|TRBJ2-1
CSVQRELIKGDEQFF
TGCAGCGTCCAGCGGGAGTTAATCAAGGGGGATGAGCAGTTCTTC
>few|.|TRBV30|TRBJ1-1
CAWSVIGNTEAFF
TGTGCCTGGAGTGTAATCGGGAACACTGAAGCTTTCTTT
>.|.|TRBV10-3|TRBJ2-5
CAISEGDGSALPETQYF
TGTGCCATCAGTGAAGGGGACGGGAGTGCTCTACCAGAGACCCAGTACTTC
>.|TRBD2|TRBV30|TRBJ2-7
CAWMGGGGSYEQYF
TGTGCCTGGATGGGTGGGGGGGGATCCTACGAGCAGTACTTC
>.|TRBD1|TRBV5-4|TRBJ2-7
CASSSGQGGYEQYF
TGTGCCAGCAGCTCCGGACAGGGCGGCTACGAGCAGTACTTC
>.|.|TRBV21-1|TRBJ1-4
CASSKVLEGNGAEKLFF
TGTGCCAGCAGCAAAGTGTTGGAGGGGAATGGCGCTGAAAAACTGTTTTTT
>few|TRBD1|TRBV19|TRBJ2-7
CASANRGEQYF
TGTGCCAGTGCCAACAGGGGGGAGCAGTACTTC
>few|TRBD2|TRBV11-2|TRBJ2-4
CASSSGGIQYF
TGTGCCAGCAGCTCCGGGGGGATTCAGTACTTC
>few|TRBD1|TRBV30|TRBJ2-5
CAWRRGRYQETQYF
TGTGCCTGGAGGAGGGGGCGGTACCAAGAGACCCAGTACTTC
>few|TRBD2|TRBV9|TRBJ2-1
CASSVDGRTYNEQFF
TGTGCCAGCAGCGTAGACGGGAGGACCTACAATGAGCAGTTCTTC
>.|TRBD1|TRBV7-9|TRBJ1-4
CASSLGQINEKLFF
TGTGCCAGCAGCCTGGGACAGATTAATGAAAAACTGTTTTTT
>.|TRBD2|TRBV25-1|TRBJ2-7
CASSAISGSIHEQYF
TGTGCCAGCAGTGCGATTAGCGGGAGCATCCACGAGCAGTACTTC
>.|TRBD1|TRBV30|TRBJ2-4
CAWSYRPGQGSAKNIQYF
TGTGCCTGGAGCTATCGGCCGGGACAGGGTTCAGCCAAAAACATTCAGTACTTC
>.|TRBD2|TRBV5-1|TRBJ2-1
CASSLNGGGNEQFF
TGCGCCAGCAGCTTGAACGGCGGGGGCAATGAGCAGTTCTTC
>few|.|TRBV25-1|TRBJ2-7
CASSEGRTVFYEQYF
TGTGCCAGCAGTGAAGGTCGGACAGTCTTCTACGAGCAGTACTTC